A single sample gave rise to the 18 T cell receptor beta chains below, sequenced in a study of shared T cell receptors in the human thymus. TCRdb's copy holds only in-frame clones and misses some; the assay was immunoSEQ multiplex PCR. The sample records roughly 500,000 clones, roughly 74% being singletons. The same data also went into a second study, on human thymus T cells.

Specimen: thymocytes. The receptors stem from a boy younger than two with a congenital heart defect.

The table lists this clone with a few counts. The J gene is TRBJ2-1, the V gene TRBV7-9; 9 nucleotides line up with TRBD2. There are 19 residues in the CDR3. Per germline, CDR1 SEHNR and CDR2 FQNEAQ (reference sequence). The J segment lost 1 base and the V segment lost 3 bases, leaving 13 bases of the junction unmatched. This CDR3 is CASSFLSSSGRSSYNEQFF. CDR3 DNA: TGTGCCAGCAGCTTTCTCTCCTCGAGCGGGAGGAGTTCCTACAATGAGCAGTTCTTC.

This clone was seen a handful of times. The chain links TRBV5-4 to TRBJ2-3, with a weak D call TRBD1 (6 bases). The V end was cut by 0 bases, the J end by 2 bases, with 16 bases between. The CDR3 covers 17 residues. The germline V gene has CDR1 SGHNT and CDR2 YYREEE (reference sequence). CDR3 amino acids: CASSLDGTSSFTDTQYF. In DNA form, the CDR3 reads TGTGCCAGCAGCTTGGATGGGACATCATCCTTCACAGATACGCAGTATTTT.

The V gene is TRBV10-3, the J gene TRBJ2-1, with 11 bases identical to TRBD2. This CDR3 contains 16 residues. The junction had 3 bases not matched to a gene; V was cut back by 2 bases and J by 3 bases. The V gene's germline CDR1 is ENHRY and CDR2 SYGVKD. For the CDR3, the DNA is TGTGCCATCAGTGAGCAACTAGCGGGAGACTACAATGAGCAGTTCTTC. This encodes CAISEQLAGDYNEQFF.

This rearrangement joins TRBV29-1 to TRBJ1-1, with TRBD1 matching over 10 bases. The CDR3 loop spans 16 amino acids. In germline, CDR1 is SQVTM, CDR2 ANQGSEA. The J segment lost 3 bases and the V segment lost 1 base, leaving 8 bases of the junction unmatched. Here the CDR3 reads CSVEGPTGGLDTEAFF. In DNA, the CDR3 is TGCAGCGTTGAAGGCCCGACAGGGGGCTTGGACACTGAAGCTTTCTTT.

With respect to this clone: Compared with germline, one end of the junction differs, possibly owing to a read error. CDR3 loop: CAWTDSRPPTSGNF. The DNA of the CDR3 is TGTGCCTGGACCGACAGCCGACCTCCTACGAGCGGGAACTTC. The chain couples TRBV30 to TRBJ2-7, with 7 bases matching TRBD2. The germline CDR1 and CDR2 sequences are GTSNPN and SVGIG (reference sequence). The CDR3 runs 14 residues.

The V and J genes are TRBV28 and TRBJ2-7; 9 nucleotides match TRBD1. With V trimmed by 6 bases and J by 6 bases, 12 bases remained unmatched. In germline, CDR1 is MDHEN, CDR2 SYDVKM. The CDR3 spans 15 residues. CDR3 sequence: CASSLGDRAPFEQYF. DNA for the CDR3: TGTGCCAGCAGCCTGGGGGACAGGGCTCCCTTCGAGCAGTACTTC.

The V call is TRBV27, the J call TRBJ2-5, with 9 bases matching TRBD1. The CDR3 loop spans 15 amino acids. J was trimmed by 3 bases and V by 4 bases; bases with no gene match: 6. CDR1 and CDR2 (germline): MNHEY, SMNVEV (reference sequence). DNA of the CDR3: TGTGCCAGCAGTTCACAGGGGGCCCCCAAAGAGACCCAGTACTTC. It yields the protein CASSSQGAPKETQYF.

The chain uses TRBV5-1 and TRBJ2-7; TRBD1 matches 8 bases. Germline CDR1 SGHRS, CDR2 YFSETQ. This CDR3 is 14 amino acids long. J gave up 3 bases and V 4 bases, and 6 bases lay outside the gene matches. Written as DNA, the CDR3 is TGCGCCAGCAGCCCGGGACAGGACCGCTACGAGCAGTACTTC. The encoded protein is CASSPGQDRYEQYF.

The CDR3 DNA reads TGTGCCAGCAGCAATTACACGTACACTGAAGCTTTCTTT. This sequence encodes CASSNYTYTEAFF. The chain recombines TRBV2 with TRBJ1-1; D gene unclear. V lost 6 bases and J 3 bases, leaving 11 bases between the germline ends. The CDR3 totals 13 residues. Germline V gene data show CDR1 as SNHLY and CDR2 as FYNNEI. The whole variable domain, remainder taken from reference TRBV2 and TRBJ1-1, is EPEVTQTPSHQVTQMGQEVILRCVPISNHLYFYWYRQILGQKVEFLVSFYNNEISEKSEIFDDQFSVERPDGSNFTLKIRSTKLEDSAMYFCASSNYTYTEAFFGQGTRLTVV.

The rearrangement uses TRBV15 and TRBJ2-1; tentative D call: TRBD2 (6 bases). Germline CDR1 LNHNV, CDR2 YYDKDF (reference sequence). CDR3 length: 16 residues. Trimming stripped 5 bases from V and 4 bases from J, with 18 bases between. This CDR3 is CATSGRGGNPYNEQFF. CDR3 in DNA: TGTGCCACCAGCGGTCGAGGCGGGAACCCTTACAATGAGCAGTTCTTC.

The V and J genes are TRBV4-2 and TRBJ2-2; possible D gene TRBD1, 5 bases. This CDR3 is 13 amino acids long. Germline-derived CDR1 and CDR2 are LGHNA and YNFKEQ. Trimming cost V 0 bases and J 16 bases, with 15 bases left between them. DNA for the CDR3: TGTGCCAGCAGCCAAGATCTGGGGCCCGCAACGTTTTTT. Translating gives CASSQDLGPATFF.

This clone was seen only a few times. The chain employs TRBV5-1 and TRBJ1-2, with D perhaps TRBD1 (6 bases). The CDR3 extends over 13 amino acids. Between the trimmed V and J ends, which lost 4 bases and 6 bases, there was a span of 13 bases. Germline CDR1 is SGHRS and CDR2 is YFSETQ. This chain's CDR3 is CASSLKGENGYTF. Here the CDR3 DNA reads TGCGCCAGCAGCCTTAAGGGGGAAAATGGCTACACCTTC. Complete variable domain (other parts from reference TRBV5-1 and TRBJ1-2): KAGVTQTPRYLIKTRGQQVTLSCSPISGHRSVSWYQQTPGQGLQFLFEYFSETQRNKGNFPGRFSGRQFSNSRSEMNVSTLELGDSALYLCASSLKGENGYTFGSGTRLTVV.

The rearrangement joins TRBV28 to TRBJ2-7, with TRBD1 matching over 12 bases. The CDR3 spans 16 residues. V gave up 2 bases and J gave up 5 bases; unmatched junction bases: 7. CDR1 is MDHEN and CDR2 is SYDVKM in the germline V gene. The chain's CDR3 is CASSLVRDRGPNEQYF. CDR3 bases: TGTGCCAGCAGTTTAGTCCGGGACAGGGGGCCCAACGAGCAGTACTTC.

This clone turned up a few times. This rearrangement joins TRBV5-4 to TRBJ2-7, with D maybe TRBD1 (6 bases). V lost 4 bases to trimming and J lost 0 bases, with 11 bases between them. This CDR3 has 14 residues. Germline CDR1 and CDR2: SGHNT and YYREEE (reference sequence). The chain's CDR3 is CASSADSLSYEQYF. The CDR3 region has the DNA TGTGCCAGCAGCGCGGACAGCCTCTCCTACGAGCAGTACTTC.

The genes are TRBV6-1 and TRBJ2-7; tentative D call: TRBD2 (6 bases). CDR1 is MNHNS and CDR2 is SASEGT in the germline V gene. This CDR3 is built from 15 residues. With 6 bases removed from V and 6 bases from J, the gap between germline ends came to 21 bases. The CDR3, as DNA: TGTGCCAGCAGCCCGGGGAATAAGAGGAGGGGCGAGCAGTACTTC. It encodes CASSPGNKRRGEQYF.

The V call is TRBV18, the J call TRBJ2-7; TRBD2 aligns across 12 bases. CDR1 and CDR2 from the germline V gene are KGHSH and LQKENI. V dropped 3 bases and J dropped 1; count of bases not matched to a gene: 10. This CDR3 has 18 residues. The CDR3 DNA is TGTGCCAGCTCACCGGGACTAGCGGGCCCAAAAAAATCCTACGAGCAGTACTTC. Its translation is CASSPGLAGPKKSYEQYF.

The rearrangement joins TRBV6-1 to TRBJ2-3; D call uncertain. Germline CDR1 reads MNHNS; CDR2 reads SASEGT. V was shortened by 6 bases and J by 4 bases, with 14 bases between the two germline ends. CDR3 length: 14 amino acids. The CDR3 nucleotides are TGTGCCAGCAGAGAACAGATGGGCGCAGATACGCAGTATTTT. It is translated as CASREQMGADTQYF.

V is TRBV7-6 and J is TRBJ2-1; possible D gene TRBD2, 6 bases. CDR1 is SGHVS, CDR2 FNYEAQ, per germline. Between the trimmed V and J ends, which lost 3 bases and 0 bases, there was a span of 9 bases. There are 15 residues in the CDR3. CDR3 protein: CASSFLARSYNEQFF. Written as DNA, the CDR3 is TGTGCCAGCAGCTTCCTAGCGCGCTCCTACAATGAGCAGTTCTTC.